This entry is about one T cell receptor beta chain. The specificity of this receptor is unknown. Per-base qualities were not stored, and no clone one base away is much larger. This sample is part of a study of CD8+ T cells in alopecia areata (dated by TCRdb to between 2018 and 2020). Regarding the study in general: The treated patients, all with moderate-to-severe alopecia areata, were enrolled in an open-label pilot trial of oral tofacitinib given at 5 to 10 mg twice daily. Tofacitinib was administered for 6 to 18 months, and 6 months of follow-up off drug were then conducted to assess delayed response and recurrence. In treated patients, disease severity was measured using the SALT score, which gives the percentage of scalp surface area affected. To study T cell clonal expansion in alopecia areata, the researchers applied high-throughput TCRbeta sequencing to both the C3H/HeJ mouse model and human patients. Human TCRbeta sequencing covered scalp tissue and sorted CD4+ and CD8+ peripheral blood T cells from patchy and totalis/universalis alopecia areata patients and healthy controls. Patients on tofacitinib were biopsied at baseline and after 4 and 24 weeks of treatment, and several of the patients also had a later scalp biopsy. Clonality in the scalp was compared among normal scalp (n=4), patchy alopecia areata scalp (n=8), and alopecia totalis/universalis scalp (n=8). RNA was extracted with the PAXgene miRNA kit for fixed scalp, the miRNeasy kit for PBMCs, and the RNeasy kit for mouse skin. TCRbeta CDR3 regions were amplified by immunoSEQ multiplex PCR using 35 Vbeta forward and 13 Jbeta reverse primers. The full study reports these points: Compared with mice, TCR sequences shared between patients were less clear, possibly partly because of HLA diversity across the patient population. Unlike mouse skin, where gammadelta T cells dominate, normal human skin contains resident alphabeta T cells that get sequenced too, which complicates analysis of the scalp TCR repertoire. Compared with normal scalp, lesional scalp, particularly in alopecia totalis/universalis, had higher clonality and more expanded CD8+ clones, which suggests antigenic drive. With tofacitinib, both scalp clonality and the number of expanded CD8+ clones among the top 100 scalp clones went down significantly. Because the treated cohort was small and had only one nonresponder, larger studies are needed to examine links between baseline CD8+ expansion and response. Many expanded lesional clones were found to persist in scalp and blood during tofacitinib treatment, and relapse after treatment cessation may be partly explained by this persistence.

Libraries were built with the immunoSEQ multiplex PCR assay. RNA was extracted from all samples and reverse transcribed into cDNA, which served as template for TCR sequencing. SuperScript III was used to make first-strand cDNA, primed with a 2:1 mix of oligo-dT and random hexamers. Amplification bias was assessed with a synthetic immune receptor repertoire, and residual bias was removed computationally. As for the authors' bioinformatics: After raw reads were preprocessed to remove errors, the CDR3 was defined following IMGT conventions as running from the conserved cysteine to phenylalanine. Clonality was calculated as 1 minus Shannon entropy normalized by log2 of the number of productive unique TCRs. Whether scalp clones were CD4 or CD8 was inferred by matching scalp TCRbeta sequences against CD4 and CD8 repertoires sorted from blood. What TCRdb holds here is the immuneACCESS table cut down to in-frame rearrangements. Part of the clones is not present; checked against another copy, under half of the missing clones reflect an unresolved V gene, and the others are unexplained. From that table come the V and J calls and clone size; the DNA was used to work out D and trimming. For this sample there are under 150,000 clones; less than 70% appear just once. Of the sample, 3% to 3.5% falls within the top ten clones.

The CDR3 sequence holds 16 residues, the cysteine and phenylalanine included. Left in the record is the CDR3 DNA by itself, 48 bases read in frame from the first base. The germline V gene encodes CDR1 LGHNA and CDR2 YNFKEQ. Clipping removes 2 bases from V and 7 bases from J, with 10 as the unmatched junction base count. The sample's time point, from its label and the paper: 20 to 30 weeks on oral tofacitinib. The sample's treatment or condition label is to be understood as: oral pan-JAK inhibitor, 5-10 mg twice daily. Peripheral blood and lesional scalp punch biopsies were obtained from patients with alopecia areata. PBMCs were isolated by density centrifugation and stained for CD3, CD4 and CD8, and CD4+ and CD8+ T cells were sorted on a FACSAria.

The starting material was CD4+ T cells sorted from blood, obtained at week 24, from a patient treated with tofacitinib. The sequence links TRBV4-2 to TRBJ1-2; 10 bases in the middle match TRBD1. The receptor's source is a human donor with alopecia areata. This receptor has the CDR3 CASSQTMRQGALGYTF. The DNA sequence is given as TGTGCCAGCAGCCAAACTATGAGACAGGGGGCGCTTGGCTACACCTTC.